The entry that follows covers one TCR beta chain sequence. The antigen remains unidentified. CDR1 MNHEY and CDR2 SMNVEV come from the germline V gene (reference sequence). The CDR3 extends over 12 amino acids. J was trimmed by 8 bases and V by 5 bases; bases with no gene match: 0. Repertoires were generated with immunoSEQ multiplex PCR, while TCRdb's copy carries only in-frame clones and drops some. The sample lists about 60,000 clones; about three quarters were seen once. This sample was taken from a study of radiotherapy plus CTLA-4 blockade in lung cancer. About the study: Objective response was observed in about 19% of patients, and disease control in 31%. General study findings and limits: Blood saw expansion of tumor-derived TCR clones after radiotherapy plus ipilimumab. Among reported predictors of response, early blood T cell clone dynamics with interferon-beta performed best.

Ipilimumab-mediated CTLA-4 blockade plus focal radiation was given to patients having chemo-refractory metastatic non-small-cell lung cancer. The clonotype comes from a human donor with non-small cell lung cancer who had a partial response to radiotherapy plus ipilimumab. Specimen: peripheral blood, collected from a patient treated with radiotherapy plus ipilimumab. The V and J genes are TRBV27 and TRBJ1-6; 7 bases align to TRBD1. CDR3 bases: TGTGCCAGCAGTACAGGGGATTCACCCCTCCACTTT. As protein: CASSTGDSPLHF.